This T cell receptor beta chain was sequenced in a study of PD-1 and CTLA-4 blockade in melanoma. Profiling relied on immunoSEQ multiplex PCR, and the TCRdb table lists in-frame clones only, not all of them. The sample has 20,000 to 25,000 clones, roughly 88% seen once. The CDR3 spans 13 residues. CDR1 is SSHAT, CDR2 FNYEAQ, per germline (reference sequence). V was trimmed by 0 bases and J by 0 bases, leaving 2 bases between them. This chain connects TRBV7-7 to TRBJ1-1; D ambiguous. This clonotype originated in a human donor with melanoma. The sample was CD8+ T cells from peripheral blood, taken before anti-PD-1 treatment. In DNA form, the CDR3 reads TGTGCCAGCAGCTTAGCACTGAACACTGAAGCTTTCTTT. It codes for CASSLALNTEAFF.